These T cell receptor beta chains were read from a single sample in a study of glioma-infiltrating T cells after dendritic cell vaccination. TCRdb's copy holds only in-frame clones and misses some; the assay was immunoSEQ multiplex PCR. The table lists approximately 92,000 clones, 65% to 85% of them singletons. Sequenced here: blood, sampled after dendritic cell vaccination. These receptors came from a human donor with glioblastoma. The CDR3 runs from the conserved cysteine through the conserved F or W. The D gene is left open where the match is weak.

j_call: TRBJ2-2
d_call: TRBD1
v_call: TRBV30
cdr3_aa: CAQGAFTGELFF

j_call: TRBJ1-5
d_call: -
v_call: TRBV30
cdr3_aa: CAWSEMGDQPQHF

j_call: TRBJ2-1
d_call: -
v_call: TRBV5-6
cdr3_aa: CASSGRAGQYNEQFF

j_call: TRBJ1-1
d_call: TRBD1
v_call: TRBV11-1
cdr3_aa: CASSSRQGINTEAFF

j_call: TRBJ2-1
d_call: -
v_call: TRBV5-1
cdr3_aa: CASSLPGANYNEQFF

j_call: TRBJ1-1
d_call: TRBD1
v_call: TRBV2
cdr3_aa: CASSVGQVNTEAFF

j_call: TRBJ2-3
d_call: -
v_call: TRBV5-1
cdr3_aa: CASSMAAAPLNTQYF

j_call: TRBJ2-7
d_call: TRBD2
v_call: TRBV9
cdr3_aa: CASSAEGGRSAQQYF

j_call: TRBJ1-2
d_call: TRBD1
v_call: TRBV4-1
cdr3_aa: CASSSGQGNYGYTF

j_call: TRBJ1-1
d_call: TRBD1
v_call: TRBV30
cdr3_aa: CAWGDRGEAFF

j_call: TRBJ2-1
d_call: -
v_call: TRBV4-1
cdr3_aa: CASSQERGEASYNEQFF

j_call: TRBJ1-1
d_call: -
v_call: TRBV11-3
cdr3_aa: CASSSGGDMNTEAFF

j_call: TRBJ2-2
d_call: -
v_call: TRBV6-1
cdr3_aa: CASIPVGTSTGELFF

j_call: TRBJ1-2
d_call: TRBD1
v_call: TRBV6-1
cdr3_aa: CASSLPDRGYGYTF

j_call: TRBJ2-1
d_call: TRBD2
v_call: TRBV9
cdr3_aa: CASSVLPREGFNEQFF

j_call: TRBJ2-1
d_call: -
v_call: TRBV7-3
cdr3_aa: CASSFRAGAHNEQFF

j_call: TRBJ2-2
d_call: -
v_call: TRBV5-1
cdr3_aa: CASSFGQLNTGELFF

j_call: TRBJ1-3
d_call: -
v_call: TRBV6-6
cdr3_aa: CASSYYLGGGNTIYF

j_call: TRBJ2-7
d_call: TRBD1
v_call: TRBV29-1
cdr3_aa: CSVPGQGLYEQYF

j_call: TRBJ2-4
d_call: TRBD2
v_call: TRBV7-9
cdr3_aa: CASSPGAGWVGKNIQYF

j_call: TRBJ2-1
d_call: -
v_call: TRBV10-1
cdr3_aa: CASSKIGGDYNEQFF

j_call: TRBJ2-5
d_call: TRBD2
v_call: TRBV19
cdr3_aa: CASSSSGRGQTQYF

j_call: TRBJ2-7
d_call: -
v_call: TRBV18
cdr3_aa: CASSPGRVEQYF

j_call: TRBJ2-2
d_call: TRBD2
v_call: TRBV7-9
cdr3_aa: CASSLVAGAGELFF

j_call: TRBJ1-1
d_call: -
v_call: TRBV29-1
cdr3_aa: CSGGSSNTEAFF

j_call: TRBJ2-3
d_call: -
v_call: TRBV5-6
cdr3_aa: CASSSPQGLGDTQYF

j_call: TRBJ1-4
d_call: -
v_call: TRBV4-1
cdr3_aa: CASSPGLSEKLFF

j_call: TRBJ2-5
d_call: -
v_call: TRBV9
cdr3_aa: CASSLTEGVGETQYF

j_call: TRBJ2-7
d_call: -
v_call: TRBV19
cdr3_aa: CASSPGLNSYEQYF

j_call: TRBJ2-7
d_call: TRBD2
v_call: TRBV2
cdr3_aa: CASSLLAEISYEQYF

j_call: TRBJ2-7
d_call: TRBD1
v_call: TRBV10-3
cdr3_aa: CAISAGQDAREQYF

j_call: TRBJ2-7
d_call: -
v_call: TRBV27
cdr3_aa: CASSYTRVAYEQYF

j_call: TRBJ1-5
d_call: -
v_call: TRBV28
cdr3_aa: CASSFRGGSGQPQHF

j_call: TRBJ1-5
d_call: -
v_call: TRBV19
cdr3_aa: CASSIGGFQPQHF

j_call: TRBJ2-5
d_call: -
v_call: TRBV5-1
cdr3_aa: CASSSQETQYF

j_call: TRBJ1-2
d_call: -
v_call: TRBV4-2
cdr3_aa: CASSQDRVRGGYTF

j_call: TRBJ2-5
d_call: -
v_call: TRBV10-1
cdr3_aa: CASSEDYQETQYF

j_call: TRBJ2-5
d_call: TRBD2
v_call: TRBV7-9
cdr3_aa: CASSLVGGEGTQYF

j_call: TRBJ1-4
d_call: -
v_call: TRBV19
cdr3_aa: CASSTEGQNEKLFF

j_call: TRBJ2-5
d_call: -
v_call: TRBV9
cdr3_aa: CASSVGREETQYF